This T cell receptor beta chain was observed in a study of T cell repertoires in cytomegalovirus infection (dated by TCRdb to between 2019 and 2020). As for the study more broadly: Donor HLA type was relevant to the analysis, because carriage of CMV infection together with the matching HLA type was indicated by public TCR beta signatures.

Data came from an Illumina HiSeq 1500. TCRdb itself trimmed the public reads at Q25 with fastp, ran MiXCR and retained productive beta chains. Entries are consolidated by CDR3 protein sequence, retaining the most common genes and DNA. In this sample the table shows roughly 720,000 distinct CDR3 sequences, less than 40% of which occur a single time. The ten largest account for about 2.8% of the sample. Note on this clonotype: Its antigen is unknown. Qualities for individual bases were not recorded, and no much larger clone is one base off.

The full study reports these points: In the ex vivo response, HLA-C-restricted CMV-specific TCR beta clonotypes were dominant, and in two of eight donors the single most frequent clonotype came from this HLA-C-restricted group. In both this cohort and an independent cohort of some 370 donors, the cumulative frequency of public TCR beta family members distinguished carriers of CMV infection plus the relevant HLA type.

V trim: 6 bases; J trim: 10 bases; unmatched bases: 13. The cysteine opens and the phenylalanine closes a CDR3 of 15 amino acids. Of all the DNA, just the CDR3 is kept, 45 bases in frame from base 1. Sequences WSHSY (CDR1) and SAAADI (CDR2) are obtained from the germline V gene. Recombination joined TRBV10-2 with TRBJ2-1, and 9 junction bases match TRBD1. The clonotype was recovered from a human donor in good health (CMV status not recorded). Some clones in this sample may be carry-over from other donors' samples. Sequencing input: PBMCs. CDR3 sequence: CASSLGQGTSGEQFF. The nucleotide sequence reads TGCGCCAGCAGCCTTGGACAGGGGACTTCTGGGGAGCAGTTCTTC.